This TCR beta chain was recorded in a study of shared clonotypes between healthy human individuals. Study background: There were three CD4 naive, three CD4 memory, two CD8 naive and one CD8 memory plates per donor.

Findings of the study overall: Rarefaction curves obtained for sorted subsets showed sequencing incomplete despite large depth.

CDR3 size: 14 residues. Germline-derived CDR1 and CDR2 are SGHNT and YYREEE (reference sequence). Trimming pared 1 base from V and 5 bases from J, leaving 12 bases between. On this clone itself: Antigen specificity is unknown.

Sequencing was performed with immunoSEQ multiplex PCR; in TCRdb, only in-frame clones are kept and a portion is missing. The sample holds approximately 1.5 million clones, approximately 98.5% seen once. This clonotype was obtained from a young man in good health. The gene calls are TRBV5-4 and TRBJ1-2; D call uncertain. Sequencing was carried out using naive CD4+ T cells sorted from blood. Subset noted: CD45RA+ positively selected. CDR3 loop: CASSLLAGTYGYTF. As DNA, the CDR3 is TGTGCCAGCAGCTTGTTGGCAGGAACATATGGCTACACCTTC.